The TCR beta chain under discussion was sequenced for a study of breast tumors, draining lymph nodes, adjacent tissues. The lymph nodes were axillary draining lymph nodes from breast cancer patients. As for this clonotype: Its ends do not fully match the called genes, so a read error is possible.

Each CDR3 protein is one row after TCRdb ran MiXCR on the multiplex PCR reads. In the table there are around 130,000 distinct CDR3 sequences, 21% of which are singletons. This CDR3 region has 13 residues. Per germline, CDR1 SGHDT and CDR2 YYEEEE. The chain has TRBV5-6 and TRBJ2-2; D could derive from TRBD1 or TRBD2 (5 bases each). Sequenced material: axillary lymph node tissue. The TCR comes from a female donor with breast cancer. Some clones in this sample may be carry-over from other donors' samples. Here the CDR3 DNA reads TGTGCCAGCAGCTTGTGGGGCACCGGGGAGCTGCTTTTT. It translates to CASSLWGTGELLF.